This passage covers 16 T cell receptor beta chains from one sample sequenced in a study of blood T cell repertoires in COVID-19. Clones were read by immunoSEQ multiplex PCR, and TCRdb kept only the in-frame ones, dropping some. The table lists 250,000 or so clones, about 90% of them singletons. The source material was peripheral blood. The receptors derive from an older man with acute or convalescent COVID-19.

This chain uses TRBV21-1 with TRBJ2-2; the table's D call, TRBD1, has no DNA check behind it. TRBV21-1 is a known pseudogene. The CDR3 sequence is 16 residues long. The CDR3 bases are TGTGCCAGCAGCCCGCGCGGGACAGGAAACACCGGGGAGCTGTTTTTT. It translates to CASSPRGTGNTGELFF.

The chain uses TRBV7-9 and TRBJ1-6; TRBD1 matches 12 bases. Germline CDR1 is SEHNR and CDR2 is FQNEAQ (reference sequence). The CDR3 loop spans 14 amino acids. Trimming at V came to 7 bases and at J to 13 bases, leaving 8 bases not matched to a gene. CDR3 amino acids: CASTQGTGGVPLHF. CDR3 sequence (DNA): TGTGCCAGCACCCAAGGGACAGGGGGCGTCCCCCTCCACTTT.

V and J are TRBV12-2 and TRBJ2-6; the table's D call TRBD1 went unverified against the DNA. TRBV12-2 is reported as a pseudogene. This CDR3 has 19 amino acids. The CDR3 bases are TGTGCAAGTCGCTTAAAGTCGGGGACAGGGCACTCTGGGGCCAACGTCCTGACTTTC. It yields the protein CASRLKSGTGHSGANVLTF.

The chain uses TRBV19 and TRBJ1-1; 11 nucleotides agree with TRBD1. J gave up 4 bases and V 5 bases, and 9 bases lay outside the gene matches. Germline-derived CDR1 and CDR2 are LNHDA and SQIVND (reference sequence). The CDR3 length is 16 residues. The DNA for the CDR3 is TGTGCCAGTAGTCCCGGGACAGGGGGAAGGGGCACTGAAGCTTTCTTT. It encodes CASSPGTGGRGTEAFF.

This rearrangement joins TRBV6-5 to TRBJ2-7, with D maybe TRBD1 (6 bases). The V and J ends lost 5 bases and 2 bases respectively, with 13 bases between them. This CDR3 has 14 amino acids. Germline CDR1 reads MNHEY; CDR2 reads SVGAGI. The CDR3 DNA reads TGTGCCAGCAGTCTAACTACAGGGCCCTACGAGCAGTACTTC. It codes for CASSLTTGPYEQYF.

The V and J genes are TRBV9 and TRBJ2-5; a possible D gene is TRBD2 (5 bases). Trimming took off 4 bases at V and 7 bases at J, with 14 bases between the two ends. This CDR3 has 13 amino acids. Germline CDR1 SGDLS, CDR2 YYNGEE. In DNA form, the CDR3 reads TGTGCCAGCAGCCCCCGCAGCGCGGGGACCCAGTACTTC. Its translation: CASSPRSAGTQYF.

With regard to this clone: This sample also contains other DNA sequences that code for the same CDR3. V is TRBV19 and J is TRBJ1-1, with no clear D. Trimming cost V 3 bases and J 0 bases, with 5 bases left between them. The germline V gene has CDR1 LNHDA and CDR2 SQIVND (reference sequence). This CDR3 is 13 amino acids long. CDR3 nucleotide sequence: TGTGCCAGTAGTATCCGGGTGAACACTGAAGCTTTCTTT. Its protein product is CASSIRVNTEAFF. The full variable domain, with the rest looked up from reference TRBV19 and TRBJ1-1, is DGGITQSPKYLFRKEGQNVTLSCEQNLNHDAMYWYRQDPGQGLRLIYYSQIVNDFQKGDIAEGYSVSREKKESFPLTVTSAQKNPTAFYLCASSIRVNTEAFFGQGTRLTVV.

V gene TRBV6-8 combines with J gene TRBJ2-3; D possibly corresponds to TRBD2 (6 bases). V was shortened by 3 bases and J by 1 base, with 11 bases between the two germline ends. The germline CDR1 and CDR2 sequences are MNHGY and SAAAGT. This CDR3 has 15 residues. The chain's CDR3 is CASSYRDCRTDTQYF. CDR3 nucleotides: TGTGCCAGCAGTTATAGGGACTGCCGCACAGATACGCAGTATTTT.

V usage is TRBV7-9 and J usage is TRBJ2-5; 12 nucleotides align to TRBD1. CDR3 size: 16 residues. Germline V gene data show CDR1 as SEHNR and CDR2 as FQNEAQ (reference sequence). Germline trimming cut 1 base from V and 0 bases from J; bases unmatched to any gene: 0. CDR3 protein: CASSLGDRGHQETQYF. The CDR3 nucleotides are TGTGCCAGCAGCTTAGGGGACAGGGGGCACCAAGAGACCCAGTACTTC.

This clone was recorded once. This CDR3 is also generated by other DNA sequences in the sample. CDR3 sequence (DNA): TGTGCCAGCAGCTTAAGACAGGGGGCGGATCAGCCCCAGCATTTT. This codes for CASSLRQGADQPQHF. This chain connects TRBV7-2 to TRBJ1-5, with TRBD1 matching over 10 bases. This CDR3 contains 15 residues. The germline gives CDR1 SGHTA, CDR2 FQGNSA. The trim removed 2 bases at V and 5 bases at J, leaving 3 bases unmatched.

A single count supports this clone. The chain links TRBV10-3 to TRBJ2-7, with 9 bases identical to TRBD1. The junction had 10 bases not matched to a gene; V was cut back by 3 bases and J by 4 bases. The CDR3 totals 16 residues. CDR1 is ENHRY, CDR2 SYGVKD, per germline. CDR3 nucleotide sequence: TGTGCCATCAGTGACCTACCCGCGGGACAGGGATACGAGCAGTACTTC. Amino acids: CAISDLPAGQGYEQYF.

The CDR3: CSGRLFSRGTEAFF. The CDR3 DNA follows: TGCAGCGGAAGACTTTTCTCGAGAGGAACTGAAGCTTTCTTT. V and J are TRBV29-1 and TRBJ1-1; D call uncertain. Germline V CDR1 and CDR2: SQVTM, ANQGSEA. V was trimmed by 7 bases and J by 5 bases, leaving 20 bases between them. The CDR3 is 14 residues long.

This chain connects TRBV6-5 to TRBJ1-2; D is uncertain. Per the germline V gene, CDR1 is MNHEY and CDR2 is SVGAGI. With 7 bases removed from V and 8 bases from J, the gap between germline ends came to 17 bases. CDR3 length: 13 amino acids. The DNA for the CDR3 is TGTGCCAGCATTCCGCGACGCTCGGGGGGCTACACCTTC. This encodes CASIPRRSGGYTF.

V usage is TRBV27 and J usage is TRBJ2-7; TRBD1 matches 7 bases. Germline values: CDR1 MNHEY, CDR2 SMNVEV (reference sequence). This CDR3 region has 14 residues. Germline trimming cut 2 bases from V and 5 bases from J; bases unmatched to any gene: 6. For the CDR3, the DNA is TGTGCCAGCAGTTTAAGGGGGCTGGGCCACGAGCAGTACTTC. Its translation: CASSLRGLGHEQYF.

The chain recombines TRBV28 with TRBJ2-3; TRBD1 matches 7 bases. The CDR3 totals 16 residues. V was clipped by 5 bases and J by 5 bases; unmatched bases: 13. CDR1 MDHEN and CDR2 SYDVKM come from the germline V gene. CDR3 region: CASSPPDRSYGDTQYF. In nucleotides, the CDR3 is TGTGCCAGCAGTCCCCCGGACAGGTCGTATGGAGATACGCAGTATTTT.

The V gene is TRBV12-3 or TRBV12-4, the J gene TRBJ2-1; D not certain. The CDR3 runs 13 residues. The V and J ends lost 3 bases and 7 bases respectively, with 10 bases between them. The CDR3 sequence is CASSFMARNEQFF. DNA for the CDR3: TGTGCCAGCAGTTTCATGGCGAGGAATGAGCAGTTCTTC.